These 25 T cell receptor beta chains originate from one sample sequenced in a study of identical twins (dated by TCRdb to 2016 to 2018). The library was built by means of 5' RACE. Sequenced on an Illumina HiSeq 2000. TCRdb reran the public reads through fastp at Q25 and MiXCR, keeping productive beta chains. A single entry per CDR3 protein holds the most common genes and DNA from its merged rows. For this sample the table gives approximately 890,000 distinct CDR3 sequences, of which over 9% were detected only once. Around 1.5% of the sample lies in the top ten. The data were also submitted as part of a second study, on yellow fever vaccine responses in identical twins.

The sequenced material came from PBMCs. The receptors stem from a woman in her late teens or twenties in good health.

This clonotype was seen a handful of times. V usage is TRBV4-1 and J usage is TRBJ2-1, with TRBD2 identical over 8 bases. Trimming cost V 1 base and J 16 bases; bases outside gene matches: 6. The CDR3 sequence is 12 residues long. Germline CDR1 and CDR2: MGHRA and YSYEKL. CDR3: CASSQGAGGRFF. The CDR3 DNA sequence: TGCGCCAGCAGCCAAGGGGCGGGGGGCCGCTTCTTC.

This clonotype was seen only a few times. The J gene is TRBJ2-1, the V gene TRBV5-1; D may be TRBD2 (5 bases). The CDR3 sequence is 16 residues long. The V gene's germline CDR1 is SGHRS and CDR2 YFSETQ. Trimming left V 0 bases short and J 8 bases short, with 18 bases between. CDR3 sequence reads: CASSLVGPRRLDEQFF. As DNA, the CDR3 is TGCGCCAGCAGCTTGGTGGGTCCTAGGAGGTTGGATGAGCAGTTCTTC.

The chain has TRBV12-3 or TRBV12-4 and TRBJ2-7; 7 nucleotides match TRBD2. This CDR3 contains 13 residues. V was clipped by 7 bases and J by 2 bases; unmatched bases: 5. CDR3 DNA sequence: TGTGCCAGCAACGGCGGGACTACCTACGAGCAGTACTTC. It encodes CASNGGTTYEQYF.

The chain uses TRBV29-1 and TRBJ2-1; D remains unclear. Germline assignment: CDR1 SQVTM and CDR2 ANQGSEA. Trimming took 3 bases from V and 10 from J, leaving 13 bases between them. The CDR3 extends over 12 amino acids. CDR3 bases: TGCAGCGTTGACGATAGCTCTCGGGAGCAGTTCTTC. The encoded protein is CSVDDSSREQFF.

There are a few counts of this clonotype. The chain is built from TRBV2 and TRBJ2-5, with D possibly matching TRBD1 (5 bases). This CDR3 comprises 12 residues. Germline CDR1 and CDR2: SNHLY and FYNNEI. Deletions cut 7 bases from V and 3 bases from J, with 9 bases between. The CDR3 region has the DNA TGTGCCAGCAAGGGGTCCAAAGAGACCCAGTACTTC. Encoded protein: CASKGSKETQYF.

The chain links TRBV10-3 to TRBJ2-7, with 7 nucleotides matching TRBD1. In germline, CDR1 is ENHRY, CDR2 SYGVKD. The CDR3 consists of 14 residues. J gave up 0 bases and V 7 bases, and 6 bases lay outside the gene matches. The CDR3 bases are TGTGCCATCACTCGGGACAGATACTCCTACGAGCAGTACTTC. It codes for CAITRDRYSYEQYF.

The table lists this clonotype with a few counts. This chain connects TRBV15 to TRBJ2-1, with 9 bases matching TRBD2. The CDR3 has 14 amino acids. The trim removed 5 bases at V and 9 bases at J, leaving 8 bases unmatched. Germline V gene lookup returns CDR1 LNHNV and CDR2 YYDKDF (reference sequence). The CDR3 DNA follows: TGTGCCACCAGCGATAGCGGGAGTGGGGGTGAGCAGTTCTTC. Encoded protein: CATSDSGSGGEQFF.

This clonotype was observed many times. The V and J genes are TRBV29-1 and TRBJ2-7; 7 bases fit TRBD2. After removal of 5 bases from V and 5 bases from J, the junction contained 9 bases not matched to a gene. The CDR3 extends over 13 amino acids. Germline loops: CDR1 SQVTM, CDR2 ANQGSEA. CDR3 loop: CSVFPRGSDEQYF. The DNA of the CDR3 is TGCAGCGTTTTCCCCCGCGGGAGCGACGAGCAGTACTTC.

The chain joins TRBV18 to TRBJ2-7; TRBD2 agrees at 7 bases. The V gene end was trimmed by 3 bases and the J gene end by 5 bases; junction bases not matched to a gene: 16. Germline V gives CDR1 KGHSH, CDR2 LQKENI. The CDR3 has 17 amino acids. CDR3 coding DNA: TGTGCCAGCTCACCCACCGTAGCTAGCGGAAAAGGACACGAGCAGTACTTC. It specifies CASSPTVASGKGHEQYF.

This clonotype was observed a few times. The chain is built from TRBV29-1 and TRBJ2-1; D possibly matches TRBD1 or TRBD2 (5 bases each). This CDR3 comprises 13 residues. Germline CDR1 reads SQVTM; CDR2 reads ANQGSEA. Trimming stripped 0 bases from V and 8 bases from J, with 11 bases between. The CDR3 region is CSVEDRGGYEQFF. The CDR3 DNA follows: TGCAGCGTTGAAGATCGGGGCGGCTATGAGCAGTTCTTC.

This clonotype has just a few counts. The gene calls are TRBV20-1 and TRBJ2-2; 10 bases map to TRBD2. Germline CDR1 reads DFQATT; CDR2 reads SNEGSKA (reference sequence). This CDR3 region has 17 residues. With 6 bases clipped from V and 3 bases from J, the junction kept 13 bases outside the gene matches. The CDR3 nucleotides are TGCAGTGCCCCCGGGGCTAGCGGGAGTGGGGACACCGGGGAGCTGTTTTTT. Amino acid sequence: CSAPGASGSGDTGELFF.

In its sample, this clonotype was seen a few times. This CDR3 is CASSTGIMNTEAFF. CDR3 coding DNA: TGTGCCAGCAGTACAGGGATCATGAACACTGAAGCTTTCTTT. The chain is built from TRBV6-1 and TRBJ1-1, with D tentatively TRBD1 (6 bases). Germline V lookup: CDR1 MNHNS, CDR2 SASEGT. This CDR3 has 14 amino acids. The V gene lost 5 bases and the J gene lost 0 bases, with 10 bases spanning the gap.

This chain links TRBV20-1 with TRBJ1-1; D is unclear. CDR1 and CDR2 (germline): DFQATT, SNEGSKA (reference sequence). This CDR3 is 14 amino acids long. The ends were cut back, 1 base at V and 0 bases at J, with 9 bases in the middle. The CDR3 reads CSARGAILNTEAFF. The CDR3 DNA follows: TGCAGTGCTAGAGGGGCGATCCTGAACACTGAAGCTTTCTTT.

There are a few counts of this clonotype. This rearrangement joins TRBV28 to TRBJ2-7; TRBD2 matches 11 bases. The CDR3 is made up of 15 amino acids. The ends lost 4 bases at V and 4 bases at J; junction bases unmatched: 6. Germline V gene sequence: CDR1 MDHEN, CDR2 SYDVKM. For the CDR3, the DNA is TGTGCCAGCAGTTCCCCTAGCGGGAGGAGATACGAGCAGTACTTC. As protein: CASSSPSGRRYEQYF.

This clonotype was recorded many times. This rearrangement joins TRBV24-1 to TRBJ2-1; D gene ambiguous. Per germline, CDR1 KGHDR and CDR2 SFDVKD. The CDR3 extends over 15 amino acids. The V end was cut by 4 bases, the J end by 4 bases, with 13 bases between. The CDR3, as DNA: TGTGCCACCAGTGACCGGGCCCTACCATACAATGAGCAGTTCTTC. It translates to CATSDRALPYNEQFF.

This clonotype was recorded at least ten times. The rearrangement joins TRBV11-1 to TRBJ2-7; D may match TRBD1 or TRBD2 (7 bases each). The CDR3 covers 19 residues. Germline V gives CDR1 SGHAT, CDR2 FQDESV (reference sequence). V was trimmed by 1 base and J by 0 bases, leaving 22 bases between them. In nucleotides, the CDR3 is TGTGCCAGCAGCTTAGGGATTGGCCTAGCGGACAGGAGCTCCTACGAGCAGTACGTC. Translated: CASSLGIGLADRSSYEQYV.

This clonotype was seen a handful of times. The CDR3: CASSGGTEAYEQYF. In DNA, the CDR3 is TGCGCCAGCAGCGGCGGGACAGAAGCCTACGAGCAGTACTTC. V usage is TRBV5-1 and J usage is TRBJ2-7; D perhaps matches TRBD1 (7 bases). Per the germline V gene, CDR1 is SGHRS and CDR2 is YFSETQ. The CDR3 runs to 14 residues. V lost 4 bases and J lost 2, with 13 bases in between. The full variable domain, rest sourced from reference TRBV5-1 and TRBJ2-7, is KAGVTQTPRYLIKTRGQQVTLSCSPISGHRSVSWYQQTPGQGLQFLFEYFSETQRNKGNFPGRFSGRQFSNSRSEMNVSTLELGDSALYLCASSGGTEAYEQYFGPGTRLTVT.

This clonotype was detected ten times or more. The chain has TRBV7-9 and TRBJ2-1, with 9 bases lining up with TRBD1. The trim removed 6 bases at V and 8 bases at J, leaving 2 bases unmatched. The CDR3 has 12 amino acids. CDR1 and CDR2 (germline): SEHNR, FQNEAQ (reference sequence). CDR3 in DNA: TGTGCCAGCAGGTGGACAGGGGATGAGCAGTTCTTC. Protein: CASRWTGDEQFF.

The chain combines TRBV5-1 with TRBJ2-1; 10 bases line up with TRBD2. The junction had 9 bases not matched to a gene; V was cut back by 3 bases and J by 6 bases. There are 16 residues in the CDR3. Germline V gene lookup returns CDR1 SGHRS and CDR2 YFSETQ. The CDR3 region is CASSYYSGGTSNEQFF. The CDR3 nucleotides are TGCGCCAGCAGCTATTATAGCGGGGGGACAAGCAATGAGCAGTTCTTC.

This clonotype was seen more than once but under ten times. The J gene is TRBJ1-1, the V gene TRBV12-3 or TRBV12-4; 8 bases are a match to TRBD1. The CDR3 consists of 14 residues. The V gene end was trimmed by 5 bases and the J gene end by 4 bases; junction bases not matched to a gene: 6. The CDR3 DNA sequence: TGTGCCAGCAGTGGGACAGGTTATGGCACTGAAGCTTTCTTT. Protein sequence: CASSGTGYGTEAFF.

This clonotype was seen ten or more times. V and J are TRBV12-3 or TRBV12-4 and TRBJ1-2; the D is unclear. There are 12 residues in the CDR3. The ends were cut back, 1 base at V and 8 bases at J, with 8 bases in the middle. CDR3 in amino acids: CASSLGGSGYTF. CDR3 bases: TGTGCCAGCAGTTTAGGGGGAAGCGGCTACACCTTC.

The chain has TRBV29-1 and TRBJ2-1; D may be TRBD2 (6 bases). The CDR3 has 10 residues. Trimming stripped 7 bases from V and 10 bases from J, with 11 bases between. CDR1 and CDR2 (germline): SQVTM, ANQGSEA. This CDR3 is CSAREDEQFF. In DNA form, the CDR3 reads TGCAGCGCTAGGGAGGACGAGCAGTTCTTC.

In its sample, this clonotype was seen a few times. The rearrangement joins TRBV6-2 or TRBV6-3 to TRBJ2-5, with D possibly TRBD1 on 6 matching bases. From germline, CDR1 is MNHEY and CDR2 SVGEGT. Trimming took off 5 bases at V and 3 bases at J, with 16 bases between the two ends. The CDR3 has 15 amino acids. The CDR3 here is CASSPVARGKETQYF. The CDR3 coding sequence is TGTGCCAGCAGTCCCGTGGCCAGGGGAAAAGAGACCCAGTACTTC.

The chain couples TRBV20-1 to TRBJ2-5; D is perhaps TRBD2 (5 bases). V was pared by 0 bases and J by 0 bases, with 8 bases between. The CDR3 length is 14 residues. Germline V gene data show CDR1 as DFQATT and CDR2 as SNEGSKA (reference sequence). The CDR3 region is CSARDADYQETQYF. The CDR3 region has the DNA TGCAGTGCTAGAGATGCGGACTACCAAGAGACCCAGTACTTC.

There are many counts of this clonotype. This chain connects TRBV28 to TRBJ1-5, with TRBD1 as a possible D gene (5 bases). The V gene lost 6 bases and the J gene lost 2 bases, with 17 bases spanning the gap. The CDR3 length is 16 residues. Germline CDR1 reads MDHEN; CDR2 reads SYDVKM. The CDR3 DNA sequence: TGTGCCAGCAGCCGTGGTGGCCGAGGGGGCAATCAGCCCCAGCATTTT. Translated, it gives CASSRGGRGGNQPQHF.